This T cell receptor beta chain was captured in a study of T cell responses to AZD1222 COVID-19 vaccine. About the study: Both about-4-week and about-12-week second-dose recipients were combined. Study-level points and caveats: Spike was spanned by vaccine-associated CD4 TCRs, which were dominant at 160-218 and 743-854. With two AZD1222 doses given, Spike-specific TCR breadth and depth both rose.

In the case of this clone: Its antigen is unidentified.

The length of the CDR3 is 14 residues. Germline V gene data show CDR1 as MNHEY and CDR2 as SVGAGI. The germline V and J ends were trimmed by 2 bases and 7 bases, with 12 bases remaining between them. Some clones are missing from TCRdb's copy, which holds only in-frame ones; the method was immunoSEQ multiplex PCR. The sample carries 75,000 to 90,000 clones, around 73% recorded once. The starting material was peripheral blood, obtained on day 0 of AZD1222 vaccination. The chain employs TRBV6-5 and TRBJ2-1, with D perhaps TRBD1 (7 bases). The receptor's source is an adult in good health. The CDR3 DNA is TGTGCCAGCAGTTACCCAGGGGGGCGGAATGAGCAGTTCTTC. Translating it yields CASSYPGGRNEQFF.